The clone carrying this T cell receptor beta chain has ten or more counts. Trimming cost V 0 bases and J 3 bases, with 10 bases left between them. CDR1 SGHRS and CDR2 YFSETQ come from the germline V gene. The CDR3 consists of 14 residues. The sample comes from a study of T-cell reconstitution after alpha-beta-depleted transplantation in children. Unique molecular identifiers were incorporated into the prepared TCRbeta library. TCRdb reprocessed the PCR reads via MiXCR and lists one record per CDR3 protein. The profile shows about 540,000 distinct CDR3 sequences, around 16% of them singletons. V gene TRBV5-1 combines with J gene TRBJ2-7; no firm D call. Material: PBMCs from the stem cell graft donor, obtained from the stem cell graft. The TCR was taken from a human donor who donated a stem cell graft to a child with acute lymphoblastic leukemia. This CDR3 is CASSLDKINYEQYF. The CDR3 DNA follows: TGCGCCAGCAGCTTGGATAAGATCAACTACGAGCAGTACTTC.